The 29 T cell receptor beta chains below all came from one sample that was sequenced in a study of cytomegalovirus exposure and HLA in healthy donors. The study ran its PCR with 60 Vbeta and 13 Jbeta primers. TCRdb's copy holds only in-frame clones and misses some; the assay was immunoSEQ multiplex PCR. The table lists roughly 200,000 clones, around three quarters of them singletons. The sample consisted of PBMCs. The receptors originated from a man aged 25-45 years in good health and CMV-seronegative.

The chain recombines TRBV11-2 with TRBJ2-5; a possible D gene is TRBD1 (5 bases). The CDR3 covers 15 residues. Trimming stripped 1 base from V and 4 bases from J, with 13 bases between. Germline CDR1 and CDR2: SGHAT and FQNNGV. This chain's CDR3 is CASSLVMQGPETQYF. CDR3 coding DNA: TGTGCCAGCAGCTTAGTAATGCAGGGTCCAGAGACCCAGTACTTC.

The J gene is TRBJ1-5, the V gene TRBV27; D gene ambiguous. V gave up 5 bases and J gave up 7 bases, with 18 bases separating them. The germline V gene has CDR1 MNHEY and CDR2 SMNVEV (reference sequence). The CDR3 has 15 amino acids. The CDR3 reads CASSPREGARQPQHF. The CDR3 coding sequence is TGTGCCAGCAGTCCCCGGGAGGGAGCTAGGCAGCCCCAGCATTTT.

This sequence joins TRBV7-9 and TRBJ1-4; 8 nucleotides match TRBD1. J lost 5 bases, V lost 5 bases, and 4 bases had no gene match. The germline V gene encodes CDR1 SEHNR and CDR2 FQNEAQ (reference sequence). This CDR3 has 14 amino acids. The CDR3 spells CASSIRQGNEKLFF. The CDR3 DNA sequence: TGTGCCAGCAGCATTCGACAGGGGAATGAAAAACTGTTTTTT.

The chain uses TRBV30 and TRBJ2-3; TRBD2 agrees at 11 bases. CDR3 length: 19 amino acids. J was trimmed by 4 bases and V by 0 bases; bases with no gene match: 15. Germline V gene data show CDR1 as GTSNPN and CDR2 as SVGIG (reference sequence). This chain's CDR3 is CAWSVIGPILAGVPDTQYF. The CDR3 DNA is TGTGCCTGGAGTGTAATCGGTCCCATACTAGCGGGAGTCCCAGATACGCAGTATTTT. Using reference TRBV30 and TRBJ2-3 for the parts outside the CDR3, the full variable domain is SQTIHQWPATLVQPVGSPLSLECTVEGTSNPNLYWYRQAAGRGLQLLFYSVGIGQISSEVPQNLSASRPQDRQFILSSKKLLLSDSGFYLCAWSVIGPILAGVPDTQYFGPGTRLTVL.

The chain uses TRBV5-1 and TRBJ2-7, with 8 positions matching TRBD1. The CDR3 length is 14 residues. Germline V gene data show CDR1 as SGHRS and CDR2 as YFSETQ. The trim removed 4 bases at V and 1 base at J, leaving 4 bases unmatched. In nucleotides, the CDR3 is TGCGCCAGCAGCCCGGGACAGGCTTCCTACGAGCAGTACTTC. Its protein product is CASSPGQASYEQYF.

The J gene is TRBJ2-5, the V gene TRBV27; D uncertain. The CDR3 sequence is 13 residues long. The V gene lost 3 bases and the J gene lost 1 base, with 6 bases spanning the gap. Germline-derived CDR1 and CDR2 are MNHEY and SMNVEV (reference sequence). This chain's CDR3 is CASSFNLQETQYF. DNA of the CDR3: TGTGCCAGCAGTTTTAATCTCCAAGAGACCCAGTACTTC.

This sequence joins TRBV5-4 and TRBJ2-3, with D possibly being TRBD2 (5 bases). Trimming pared 0 bases from V and 11 bases from J, leaving 10 bases between. Germline V CDR1 and CDR2: SGHNT, YYREEE (reference sequence). The CDR3 extends over 12 amino acids. The CDR3 bases are TGTGCCAGCAGCTTGGCGGCGGGCCTGCAGTATTTT. Amino acid sequence: CASSLAAGLQYF.

The J gene is TRBJ1-5, the V gene TRBV19; a weak D match, TRBD1 (5 bases). CDR1 is LNHDA and CDR2 is SQIVND in the germline V gene (reference sequence). Trimming took 6 bases from V and 0 from J, leaving 21 bases between them. CDR3 length: 18 residues. CDR3 bases: TGTGCCAGTAGGGCCCGGGGCGCGGGGGACTATAGCAATCAGCCCCAGCATTTT. As protein: CASRARGAGDYSNQPQHF.

The V call is TRBV7-8, the J call TRBJ1-2; 7 bases match TRBD1. The CDR3 sequence is 11 residues long. Looked up from germline, CDR1 is SGHVS and CDR2 is FQNEAQ. Trimming removed 7 bases from V and 8 bases from J; junction bases left unmatched: 4. In DNA form, the CDR3 reads TGTGCCAGCACACAGGGGTTCGGCTACACCTTC. Translated: CASTQGFGYTF.

This sequence joins TRBV2 and TRBJ1-2; the D gene is possibly TRBD1 (5 bases). CDR1 is SNHLY and CDR2 is FYNNEI in the germline V gene. The CDR3 spans 16 residues. Trimming removed 1 base from V and 8 bases from J, with 20 bases in between. CDR3 loop: CASSEDSWGGTGGYTF. The CDR3 nucleotides are TGTGCCAGCAGTGAAGATTCATGGGGGGGGACGGGCGGCTACACCTTC.

The gene calls are TRBV11-2 and TRBJ2-1; D possibly corresponds to TRBD2 (5 bases). Germline values: CDR1 SGHAT, CDR2 FQNNGV. The CDR3 has 17 residues. With 2 bases removed from V and 1 base from J, the gap between germline ends came to 15 bases. CDR3 DNA sequence: TGTGCCAGCAGCTTACTAGTCGGACGGGGATCCTACAATGAGCAGTTCTTC. Protein product: CASSLLVGRGSYNEQFF.

This chain links TRBV25-1 with TRBJ1-1; D might be TRBD1 (5 bases). CDR1 is MGHDK, CDR2 SYGVNS, per germline. This CDR3 is built from 14 residues. With 0 bases removed from V and 5 bases from J, the gap between germline ends came to 10 bases. The DNA of the CDR3 is TGTGCCAGCAGTGAATATTGGGGGGTTACTGAAGCTTTCTTT. Its translation: CASSEYWGVTEAFF.

The chain recombines TRBV5-1 with TRBJ1-3; weak D call: TRBD1 (6 bases). This CDR3 is built from 16 residues. The germline V gene has CDR1 SGHRS and CDR2 YFSETQ. With 7 bases removed from V and 0 bases from J, the gap between germline ends came to 17 bases. For the CDR3, the DNA is TGCGCCAGCGGGGCAGGGGTCTTAAGCTCTGGAAACACCATATATTTT. It codes for CASGAGVLSSGNTIYF.

V and J are TRBV27 and TRBJ1-2, with 8 bases fitting TRBD1. CDR1 is MNHEY, CDR2 SMNVEV, per germline (reference sequence). The junction had 7 bases not matched to a gene; V was cut back by 5 bases and J by 8 bases. This CDR3 is 13 amino acids long. CDR3 DNA: TGTGCCAGCAGTGTCTCAGGGGGCCGAGGCTACACCTTC. This gives the protein CASSVSGGRGYTF.

This clone was seen a few times. The rearrangement joins TRBV10-1 to TRBJ2-1; TRBD1 matches at 7 bases. Germline CDR1 and CDR2: WNHNN and SYGVQD (reference sequence). With V trimmed by 3 bases and J by 8 bases, 13 bases remained unmatched. CDR3 length: 16 amino acids. The CDR3 DNA is TGCGCCAGCAGTGAAGGGGGCACGGGACCATCGGATGAGCAGTTCTTC. Its translation: CASSEGGTGPSDEQFF.

V and J are TRBV7-8 and TRBJ2-7; D is perhaps TRBD1 (5 bases). The CDR3 loop spans 15 amino acids. Germline CDR1 and CDR2: SGHVS and FQNEAQ. V was shortened by 2 bases and J by 3 bases, with 14 bases between the two germline ends. The CDR3 loop reads CASSLLGRARYEQYF. In nucleotides, the CDR3 is TGTGCCAGCAGCTTATTGGGCAGGGCCCGCTACGAGCAGTACTTC.

This clone occurred a few times. V is TRBV6-5 and J is TRBJ1-1; tentative D call: TRBD1 (5 bases). From germline, CDR1 is MNHEY and CDR2 SVGAGI. This CDR3 region has 13 residues. V was cut by 6 bases and J by 4 bases, with 12 bases left in between. The CDR3 DNA reads as TGTGCCAGCAGCCGGGGGGTCGGCACTGAAGCTTTCTTT. Amino acids: CASSRGVGTEAFF.

This clone was observed a handful of times. The chain uses TRBV4-2 and TRBJ2-1; tentatively, D is TRBD1 (5 bases). The CDR3 spans 16 residues. V dropped 0 bases and J dropped 10 bases, with 19 bases sitting between them. The V gene's germline CDR1 is LGHNA and CDR2 YNFKEQ. The CDR3 DNA reads as TGTGCCAGCAGCCAAGAAGAATTAGCAGAAAGGGGAGAGCAGTTCTTC. It is translated as CASSQEELAERGEQFF.

The chain is built from TRBV25-1 and TRBJ1-3, with D unresolved. Germline V gives CDR1 MGHDK, CDR2 SYGVNS. This CDR3 has 17 residues. V lost 0 bases to trimming and J lost 2 bases, with 14 bases between them. The CDR3 DNA follows: TGTGCCAGCAGTGAATATTTTGGCAATAAGACTGGAAACACCATATATTTT. It encodes CASSEYFGNKTGNTIYF.

This clone was seen a handful of times. CDR3 DNA sequence: TGTGCCAGCAGTACCCGGGAGAGTGGGTATGTTCAGCCCCAGCATTTT. Its translation is CASSTRESGYVQPQHF. This chain uses TRBV27 with TRBJ1-5; D gene uncertain. V was clipped by 5 bases and J by 6 bases, with 20 bases between them. CDR1 and CDR2 from the germline V gene are MNHEY and SMNVEV (reference sequence). This CDR3 contains 16 residues.

The J gene is TRBJ1-5, the V gene TRBV27; D is uncertain. The CDR3 runs to 15 residues. From germline, CDR1 is MNHEY and CDR2 SMNVEV (reference sequence). V lost 6 bases and J 2 bases, leaving 14 bases between the germline ends. CDR3: CASSLGTGGNQPQHF. Written as DNA, the CDR3 is TGTGCCAGCAGCTTGGGCACGGGAGGCAATCAGCCCCAGCATTTT.

This chain joins TRBV10-3 and TRBJ2-5; no definite D call. The length of the CDR3 is 13 residues. The germline V gene encodes CDR1 ENHRY and CDR2 SYGVKD. Trimming took 6 bases from V and 7 from J, leaving 15 bases between them. The CDR3 DNA is TGTGCCATCAGAGACGACACCACCGGGACCCAGTACTTC. It yields the protein CAIRDDTTGTQYF.

This clone was detected only once. This chain uses TRBV28 with TRBJ1-2; TRBD1 agrees at 8 bases. Unmatched junction bases numbered 7, after V lost 4 bases and J lost 3 bases. This CDR3 has 15 amino acids. Germline-derived CDR1 and CDR2 are MDHEN and SYDVKM. CDR3 sequence reads: CASSSGQGIDYGYTF. In nucleotides, the CDR3 is TGTGCCAGCAGTTCAGGACAGGGTATCGACTATGGCTACACCTTC.

This clone showed up just a few times. V gene TRBV5-8 combines with J gene TRBJ2-7, with 7 bases that match TRBD1. The CDR3 is made up of 14 amino acids. V was clipped by 5 bases and J by 4 bases; unmatched bases: 9. The V gene's germline CDR1 is SGHTS and CDR2 YDEGEE. CDR3: CASRNRRGNYEQYF. DNA of the CDR3: TGTGCCAGCAGAAATCGCAGGGGGAATTACGAGCAGTACTTC.

This rearrangement joins TRBV7-9 to TRBJ2-1; 7 bases are shared with TRBD2. The CDR3 sequence is 14 residues long. The V segment lost 0 bases and the J segment 6 bases; nucleotides outside the gene matches: 2. Germline values: CDR1 SEHNR, CDR2 FQNEAQ (reference sequence). CDR3 region: CASSLAGGVNEQFF. In nucleotides, the CDR3 is TGTGCCAGCAGCTTAGCGGGAGGGGTCAATGAGCAGTTCTTC. Variable domain in full (rest from reference TRBV7-9 and TRBJ2-1): DTGVSQNPRHKITKRGQNVTFRCDPISEHNRLYWYRQTLGQGPEFLTYFQNEAQLEKSRLLSDRFSAERPKGSFSTLEIQRTEQGDSAMYLCASSLAGGVNEQFFGPGTRLTVL.

The chain combines TRBV4-1 with TRBJ2-7; 11 bases fit TRBD2. There are 16 residues in the CDR3. Unmatched junction bases numbered 8, after V lost 4 bases and J lost 3 bases. The germline CDR1 and CDR2 sequences are MGHRA and YSYEKL. The CDR3 is CASSPTITSGSYEQYF. In nucleotides, the CDR3 is TGCGCCAGCAGCCCAACCATTACTAGCGGGAGCTACGAGCAGTACTTC.

This clone was detected a few times. V and J are TRBV29-1 and TRBJ1-1; TRBD1 aligns across 8 bases. Germline CDR1 SQVTM, CDR2 ANQGSEA. The CDR3 has 14 amino acids. The V gene end was trimmed by 6 bases and the J gene end by 1 base; junction bases not matched to a gene: 7. The CDR3 coding sequence is TGCAGCGTGTGGACAGGGCCCGAGAACACTGAAGCTTTCTTT. Protein product: CSVWTGPENTEAFF.

The chain links TRBV4-1 to TRBJ2-1; TRBD2 aligns across 7 bases. J was trimmed by 8 bases and V by 4 bases; bases with no gene match: 8. The germline V gene has CDR1 MGHRA and CDR2 YSYEKL. The CDR3 runs to 14 residues. The CDR3 protein is CASSLFGRLYEQFF. The CDR3 DNA is TGCGCCAGCAGCCTATTCGGGAGGTTATATGAGCAGTTCTTC.

This chain links TRBV11-2 with TRBJ2-7; 8 bases map to TRBD2. Per the germline V gene, CDR1 is SGHAT and CDR2 is FQNNGV. After removal of 1 base from V and 0 bases from J, the junction contained 2 bases not matched to a gene. CDR3 size: 15 residues. CDR3 DNA sequence: TGTGCCAGCAGCTTAGCGGGAGGGCCCTCCTACGAGCAGTACTTC. Protein product: CASSLAGGPSYEQYF.